This T cell receptor beta chain was sequenced in a study of shared T cell receptors in the human thymus. In its sample, this clone was seen a few times. V lost 0 bases, J lost 4 bases, and 15 bases stayed unmatched. This CDR3 spans 19 amino acids. CDR1 is SEHNR, CDR2 FQNEAQ, per germline (reference sequence). Only in-frame clones appear in the TCRdb table, and some are missing; sequencing was by immunoSEQ multiplex PCR. The sample includes over 650,000 clones, around 87% of them seen just once. This sample also belongs to another study, concerning human thymus T cells. That report adds: Immunologically healthy infants in Finland undergoing congenital heart defect surgery were the donors. Repertoires sampled from thymus and blood appeared biased in V and J gene usage. Unrelated individuals were reported by related research to share highly overlapping thymic repertoires.

The source material was thymocytes. The sequence was obtained from a boy less than two years old with a congenital heart defect. The chain links TRBV7-9 to TRBJ2-7; 10 bases map to TRBD2. CDR3 DNA sequence: TGTGCCAGCAGCTTAGCGCTGTCAAGCGGGAGGGCTACCGTGTACGAGCAGTACTTC. It encodes CASSLALSSGRATVYEQYF.